This is a list of T cell receptor beta chains from one sample in a study of human T cells and chemical hapten exposure. TCRdb recomputed calls from the RACE reads with MiXCR, one row per CDR3 protein. This sample yields around 120,000 distinct CDR3 sequences, of which roughly 13% are seen a single time; approximately 0.92% belongs to the top ten. The input for sequencing was whole blood, taken in connection with sensitization to the hapten diphenylcyclopropenone (DPC). The receptors here all came from a man between 18 and 35 years old with alopecia areata. Some clones in this sample may be carry-over from other donors' samples. The CDR3 runs from the conserved cysteine through the conserved F or W. The D gene is left open where the match is weak. Part of the rows lack a size; the others show once, few, many or a class for expanded clones.

J gene | V gene | D gene | clone size | CDR3 protein | CDR3 DNA
TRBJ2-1 | TRBV7-2 | - | - | CASSLRAATYNEQFF | TGTGCCAGCAGCTTACGAGCGGCAACCTACAATGAGCAGTTCTTC
TRBJ1-6 | TRBV28 | - | few | CASSLGWDSPLHF | TGTGCCAGCAGTTTGGGTTGGGATTCACCCCTCCACTTT
TRBJ1-2 | TRBV5-1 | TRBD1 | few | CASSLDWTGRYTF | TGCGCCAGCAGCTTGGATTGGACAGGCCGCTACACCTTC
TRBJ2-1 | TRBV11-1 | - | - | CASSLRSEREQFF | TGTGCCAGCAGCTTACGGTCTGAGCGTGAGCAGTTCTTC
TRBJ1-5 | TRBV7-8 | - | - | CASSLDRANQPQHF | TGTGCCAGCAGCTTAGACAGGGCTAATCAGCCCCAGCATTTT
TRBJ2-1 | TRBV6-2/TRBV6-3 | - | - | CASRRTDNEQFF | TGTGCCAGCAGAAGGACGGACAATGAGCAGTTCTTC
TRBJ2-7 | TRBV20-1 | TRBD2 | few | CSAPLAGGPYEQYF | TGCAGTGCTCCACTAGCGGGGGGGCCCTACGAGCAGTACTTC
TRBJ2-7 | TRBV20-1 | - | few | CSAREYSIGEQYF | TGCAGTGCTAGAGAGTACTCGATCGGGGAGCAGTACTTC
TRBJ2-4 | TRBV10-1 | TRBD1 | - | CASSDSTTGAKYF | TGCGCCAGCAGTGATTCTACGACAGGGGCGAAATACTTC
TRBJ2-2 | TRBV13 | - | - | CASSSSTGRSTGELFF | TGTGCCAGCAGCAGTTCGACAGGGAGGTCCACCGGGGAGCTGTTTTTT
TRBJ1-2 | TRBV5-6 | - | - | CASSRGRFLNYGYTF | TGTGCCAGCAGCAGGGGACGTTTCCTTAACTATGGCTACACCTTC
TRBJ2-3 | TRBV10-2 | - | few | CASSEYDPGPTTDTQYF | TGCGCCAGCAGTGAATATGATCCGGGCCCAACCACAGATACGCAGTATTTT
TRBJ2-7 | TRBV13 | - | - | CASSLGDGTIYEQYF | TGTGCCAGCAGCTTAGGGGACGGTACGATCTACGAGCAGTACTTC
TRBJ1-2 | TRBV7-2 | TRBD1 | many | CASTLTDRGPYGYTF | TGTGCCAGCACCCTTACGGACAGGGGACCTTATGGCTACACCTTC
TRBJ1-2 | TRBV5-6 | - | - | CASSRDVEHYGYTF | TGTGCCAGCAGCCGAGACGTAGAGCACTATGGCTACACCTTC
TRBJ2-1 | TRBV6-2/TRBV6-3 | TRBD2 | few | CASSYTPQGGGARYEQFF | TGTGCCAGCAGTTACACACCCCAGGGCGGGGGGGCAAGATATGAGCAGTTCTTC
TRBJ2-7 | TRBV27 | TRBD1 | many | CASSRGTGGRYEQYF | TGTGCCAGCAGTCGCGGGACAGGGGGTCGGTACGAGCAGTACTTC
TRBJ2-1 | TRBV12-5 | - | - | CASGRTLNEQFF | TGTGCTAGTGGTAGGACTTTAAATGAGCAGTTCTTC
TRBJ1-5 | TRBV2 | - | few | CASRPEIYSNQPQHF | TGTGCCAGCAGACCCGAGATCTATAGCAATCAGCCCCAGCATTTT
TRBJ2-6 | TRBV20-1 | - | many | CSARPGANVLTF | TGCAGTGCTCGTCCCGGGGCCAACGTCCTGACTTTC
TRBJ1-2 | TRBV27 | - | many | CASSSFPTPNYGYTF | TGTGCCAGCAGTTCTTTTCCAACCCCTAACTATGGCTACACCTTC
TRBJ1-1 | TRBV20-1 | - | - | CSATTGPNTEAFF | TGCAGTGCTACGACAGGCCCGAACACTGAAGCTTTCTTT
TRBJ2-1 | TRBV19 | - | - | CASSRGDLRMEQFF | TGTGCCAGTAGTAGGGGAGACTTGAGGATGGAGCAGTTCTTC
TRBJ1-5 | TRBV9 | - | - | CASSEKTGKNQPQHF | TGTGCCAGCAGCGAAAAGACAGGAAAAAATCAGCCCCAGCATTTT
TRBJ2-1 | TRBV19 | - | few | CASTPWDNNNEQFF | TGTGCCAGTACCCCTTGGGACAACAACAATGAGCAGTTCTTC
TRBJ1-5 | TRBV12-3/TRBV12-4 | - | - | CASSFGSYSNQPQHF | TGTGCCAGCAGTTTCGGAAGCTATAGCAATCAGCCCCAGCATTTT
TRBJ1-6 | TRBV9 | TRBD1 | - | CASSVGQGNSPLHF | TGTGCCAGCAGCGTGGGACAGGGGAATTCACCCCTCCACTTT
TRBJ1-5 | TRBV28 | - | few | CASSLGADRSPQHF | TGTGCCAGCAGTTTGGGGGCAGACCGTTCGCCCCAGCATTTT
TRBJ2-2 | TRBV19 | TRBD2 | many | CASSLPRRGNPGLAGRTGELFF | TGTGCCAGTAGCCTCCCACGCCGAGGCAACCCCGGACTAGCGGGGCGCACCGGGGAGCTGTTTTTT
TRBJ1-1 | TRBV28 | - | - | CATAKNTEAFF | TGTGCCACCGCAAAGAACACTGAAGCTTTCTTT
TRBJ2-7 | TRBV10-3 | - | - | CAISESPGGEAEQYF | TGTGCCATCAGTGAGTCCCCGGGGGGCGAGGCCGAGCAGTACTTC
TRBJ2-7 | TRBV7-9 | - | few | CASSLVREPYEQYF | TGTGCCAGCAGCTTAGTCAGGGAACCCTACGAGCAGTACTTC
TRBJ2-7 | TRBV28 | TRBD1 | - | CASSQGQGASYEQYF | TGTGCCAGCAGTCAGGGACAGGGGGCCTCCTACGAGCAGTACTTC
TRBJ1-1 | TRBV10-3 | TRBD1 | few | CATGAPRDRANTEAFF | TGTGCCACCGGGGCCCCCCGGGACAGGGCTAACACTGAAGCTTTCTTT
TRBJ2-4 | TRBV6-2/TRBV6-3 | - | - | CASSRIDRGGLGAKNIQYF | TGTGCCAGCAGTCGAATTGACAGGGGAGGACTAGGAGCCAAAAACATTCAGTACTTC
TRBJ1-5 | TRBV18 | - | - | CASSPPLVMGNQPQHF | TGTGCCAGCTCACCACCCCTTGTGATGGGCAATCAGCCCCAGCATTTT
TRBJ2-1 | TRBV7-2 | TRBD1 | - | CASSLEGQYNEQFF | TGTGCCAGCAGCTTAGAGGGACAGTACAATGAGCAGTTCTTC
TRBJ2-6 | TRBV6-6 | - | - | CASTQGGAFRANVLTF | TGTGCCAGCACCCAAGGGGGGGCTTTTCGGGCCAACGTCCTGACTTTC
TRBJ1-1 | TRBV5-1 | - | - | CASSPRDKGEAFF | TGCGCCAGCAGCCCCCGGGACAAAGGTGAAGCTTTCTTT
TRBJ2-5 | TRBV4-1 | - | few | CASSPGTKQETQYF | TGCGCCAGCAGCCCCGGGACAAAGCAAGAGACCCAGTACTTC
TRBJ2-2 | TRBV7-6 | - | few | CASRDPSGELFF | TGTGCCAGCAGGGACCCCTCCGGGGAGCTGTTTTTT
TRBJ2-7 | TRBV20-1 | TRBD1 | few | CSALRQGLAYEQYF | TGCAGTGCACTAAGACAGGGGCTGGCCTACGAGCAGTACTTC
TRBJ1-4 | TRBV10-3 | TRBD1 | - | CAISEATGTNEKLFF | TGTGCCATCAGTGAGGCGACAGGGACTAATGAAAAACTGTTTTTT
TRBJ2-2 | TRBV7-3 | TRBD1 | many | CASSRQGPANTGELFF | TGTGCCAGCAGCCGACAGGGGCCAGCGAACACCGGGGAGCTGTTTTTT
TRBJ2-3 | TRBV6-6 | TRBD2 | many | CASSSIIPGLAGIDAQYF | TGTGCCAGCAGTTCCATTATTCCGGGACTAGCGGGGATAGATGCGCAGTATTTT